What follows is one T cell receptor beta chain and its context. The antigen remains unidentified. These data originate in a study of OX40 agonist ivuxolimab in advanced cancers. Measured with immunoSEQ multiplex PCR; TCRdb has only the in-frame clones, and not every one. In the table there are about 6,000 clones, around four fifths of which are singletons. The CDR3 totals 15 residues. The germline gives CDR1 GTSNPN, CDR2 SVGIG (reference sequence). With 2 bases clipped from V and 3 bases from J, the junction kept 8 bases outside the gene matches. Study-wide findings and caveats: Clonal expansion was seen in CD4+ and CD8+ blood T cells by week 6 at 0.1 to 3.0 mg/kg.

Sequencing was performed on CD4+ or CD8+ T cells sorted from blood, taken in a trial of the OX40 agonist ivuxolimab. The TCR was taken from an adult with an advanced solid tumor such as melanoma, head and neck, liver or kidney cancer. V is TRBV30 and J is TRBJ2-5, with 8 bases fitting TRBD2. DNA for the CDR3: TGTGCCTGGAGTAAACCGGGAGGGGAGGAAGAGACCCAGTACTTC. This gives the protein CAWSKPGGEEETQYF.